This TCR beta chain was found in a study of blood T cell repertoires in COVID-19. As for the study in general: Specimens from acute and convalescent COVID-19 originated in the United States, Italy and Spain. The cDNA or gDNA used as material had been derived from T cells, B-cell-depleted T cells, or PBMCs.

V lost 2 bases and J 8 bases, leaving 4 bases between the germline ends. CDR1 SEHNR and CDR2 FQNEAQ come from the germline V gene (reference sequence). This CDR3 spans 11 amino acids. In the authors' workflow: Using reference gene primer amplification, nucleated cell counts were estimated. Sequencing used immunoSEQ multiplex PCR; TCRdb keeps in-frame clones, though not all of them. V, J and clone size were drawn from that table, and D and trimming were deduced from the DNA. This table has over 55,000 clones, 84% appearing once. Specimen: peripheral blood. The clonotype comes from a man aged 45-65 years with active COVID-19. This chain uses TRBV7-9 with TRBJ2-1; no clear D. DNA for the CDR3: TGTGCCAGCAGCTTAATCGATGAGCAGTTCTTC. It codes for CASSLIDEQFF. Full variable domain (rest looked up from reference TRBV7-9 and TRBJ2-1): DTGVSQNPRHKITKRGQNVTFRCDPISEHNRLYWYRQTLGQGPEFLTYFQNEAQLEKSRLLSDRFSAERPKGSFSTLEIQRTEQGDSAMYLCASSLIDEQFFGPGTRLTVL.